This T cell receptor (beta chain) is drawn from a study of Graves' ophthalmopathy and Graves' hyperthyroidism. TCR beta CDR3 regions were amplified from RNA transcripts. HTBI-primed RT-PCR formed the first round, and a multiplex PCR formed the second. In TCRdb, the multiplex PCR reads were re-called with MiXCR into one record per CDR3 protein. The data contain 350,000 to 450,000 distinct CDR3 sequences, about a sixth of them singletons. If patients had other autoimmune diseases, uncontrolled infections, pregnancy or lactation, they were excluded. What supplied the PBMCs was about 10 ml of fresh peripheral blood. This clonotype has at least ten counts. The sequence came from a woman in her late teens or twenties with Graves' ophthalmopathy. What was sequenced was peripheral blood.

DNA for the CDR3: TGTGCCAGCAGCGTAGGGAGCGGGGGGGCGGACAATGAGCAGTTCTTC. Its protein is CASSVGSGGADNEQFF. The chain combines TRBV9 with TRBJ2-1; 10 nucleotides agree with TRBD2. Germline CDR1 is SGDLS and CDR2 is YYNGEE. CDR3 size: 16 residues. J gave up 5 bases and V 0 bases, and 5 bases lay outside the gene matches.